The sequence of this T cell receptor beta chain was determined in a study of blood T cells in healthy people across ages (dated by TCRdb to between 2014 and 2017). At the level of the whole study: In model experiments, template switching captured roughly one uniquely barcoded TCR beta cDNA molecule for every two T cells. The study measured age-related changes in TCR beta repertoire diversity using deep sequencing normalized with unique cDNA molecular identifiers. Donors were grouped into four age groups: young (average approximately 15 years), middle-aged (39), aged (approximately 67) and long-lived (around 82). To avoid experimental bias, donors of different ages were distributed randomly across sequencing lanes. Using the same blood draw, the study looked at two additional independent replicas of 1 million unique cDNA reads for two donors, one aged 18 to 30 and the other aged 80 or older. On the study overall, not on this receptor specifically: The long-lived group showed more naive CD4+ T cells, fewer expanded clones and increased TCR diversity than the aged group, suggesting age selection. Because profiling used bulk unsorted PBMCs, naive and antigen-experienced compartments could not be compared conclusively. There was a strong correlation between observed TCR beta diversity and the percentage of naive T cells measured by flow cytometry. Estimates of total diversity from one million sequenced T cells were regarded as lower bounds and underestimates. Because the CMV infection status of the donors was unknown, age-related changes in expanded clonotypes may potentially have been confounded. Observed TCR beta diversity per million T cells fell roughly linearly with age, and a significant reduction was already apparent by age roughly 40.

The library was generated by 5' RACE. Sequencing was performed on an Illumina HiSeq 2500. A second PCR of about 6 to 11 cycles was run with a J-beta primer mix and a sample-barcoded 5' primer. A template-switch 5' adaptor carrying 12 random nucleotides introduced a unique molecular identifier onto each TCR beta cDNA molecule. Each sample yielded at least 3 million CDR3-containing paired-end reads. The Mint cDNA synthesis kit, primed by a TRBC-specific oligonucleotide, was used to synthesize first-strand cDNA from all RNA. After uracil-DNA glycosylase treatment, a first 18-cycle PCR used universal primers M1SS and BC2_uni_R on all cDNA. Concerning the study's data processing: For normalization, 1 million high-quality reads, each with a distinct molecular identifier, were randomly selected from each sample. Reads with shared molecular identifiers were discarded instead of being binned into consensus sequences. CDR3 identification, clonotype clustering and error correction used MiTCR with a Q25 quality threshold and the strictest error-elimination algorithm. A nonparametric unseen species model using Euler transformation provided a lower-bound estimate of total TCR beta diversity. TCRdb trimmed the raw reads at Q25, called clones with MiXCR and kept productive beta chains. CDR3 protein sequences are deduplicated, and each keeps its most common genes and DNA. The V and J calls come from TCRdb's annotation, not from the publication. The sample table records about a million distinct CDR3 sequences; roughly 48% of these occur just once. The ten largest make up 10% to 15% of the sample.

The roughly 39 donors, aged about 6 to 100 years, were systemically healthy Caucasian individuals from Russia. Each donor gave ten milliliters of peripheral blood, collected into EDTA-treated Vacutainer tubes. PBMCs were isolated by Ficoll-Paque density-gradient centrifugation, with at least 6.5 million obtained per sample. Total RNA, at least 6 micrograms per sample, was extracted from PBMCs with Trizol reagent. Naive CD45RAhigh/CD27high T cell percentages were measured by flow cytometry on a PBMC aliquot from every donor. Sequences MDHEN (CDR1) and SYDVKM (CDR2) are obtained from the germline V gene. Spanning cysteine to phenylalanine, the CDR3 consists of 16 amino acids. The kept DNA is CDR3 alone, 48 bases in frame from the first base. The V and J ends are trimmed by 2 bases and 1 base, leaving 14 bases between them. Concerning this clonotype itself: Its antigen has not been determined. No much larger clone is present one base from it, and per-base qualities are unavailable.

The chain is made from TRBV28 and TRBJ1-1; the D region possibly corresponds to TRBD1 (6 bases align). Sequencing was done on a sample of blood. This clonotype was sampled from a man aged 25-45 years in good health. This receptor has the CDR3 CASSLGGLGGNTEAFF. The nucleotide sequence is TGTGCCAGCAGTTTAGGCGGCTTAGGGGGGAACACTGAAGCTTTCTTT.